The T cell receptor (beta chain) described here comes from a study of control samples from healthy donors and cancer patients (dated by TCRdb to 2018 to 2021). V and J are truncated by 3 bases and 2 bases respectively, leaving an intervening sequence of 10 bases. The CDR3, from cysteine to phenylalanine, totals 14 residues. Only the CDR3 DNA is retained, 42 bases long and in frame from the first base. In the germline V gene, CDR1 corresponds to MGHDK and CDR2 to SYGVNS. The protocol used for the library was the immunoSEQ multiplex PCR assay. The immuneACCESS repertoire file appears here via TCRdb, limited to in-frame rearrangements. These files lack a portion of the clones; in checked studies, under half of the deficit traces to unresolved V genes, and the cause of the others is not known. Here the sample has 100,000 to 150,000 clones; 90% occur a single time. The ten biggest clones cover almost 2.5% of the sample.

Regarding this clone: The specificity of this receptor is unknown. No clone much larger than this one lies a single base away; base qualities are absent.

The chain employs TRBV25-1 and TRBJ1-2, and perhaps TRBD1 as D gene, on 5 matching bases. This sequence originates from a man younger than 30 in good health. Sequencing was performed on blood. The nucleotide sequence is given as TGTGCCAGCAGTGAGCCGGGACGGAACTATGGCTACACCTTC. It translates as CASSEPGRNYGYTF.